This entry features one T cell receptor (beta chain) sequence. RNA in amounts of roughly 0.5 to 1 ug was reverse transcribed with random hexamers. TCRdb fed the immunoSEQ multiplex PCR reads into MiXCR, producing one record per CDR3 protein. The data contain a few hundred thousand distinct CDR3 sequences, approximately 95% of them singletons. This record belongs to a study of CD8 T cells in Susac syndrome. The junction had 3 bases not matched to a gene; V was cut back by 3 bases and J by 4 bases. This CDR3 is built from 13 residues. Germline values: CDR1 SGDLS, CDR2 YYNGEE. The source material was CD4+ T cells from PBMCs. The chain joins TRBV9 to TRBJ1-1, with 7 bases identical to TRBD1. The TCR sequence derives from a human donor with multiple sclerosis. The CDR3 sequence: CASSARGATEAFF. CDR3 nucleotide sequence: TGTGCCAGCAGCGCCAGGGGGGCCACTGAAGCTTTCTTT.